These 11 T cell receptor beta chains originate from one sample sequenced in a study of low-dose radiotherapy and immunotherapy resistance in tumors. First-strand cDNA relied on TRAV- and TRBV-specific primers spanning alpha and beta chains. The authors amplified TCRs for around 20 PCR cycles with a constant-region primer and a V-primer adapter. One entry per CDR3 protein results from TCRdb running MiXCR on the reads. The sample records about 14,000 distinct CDR3 sequences, under 60% being singletons. These receptors came from a human donor with advanced metastatic prostate, ovarian, gallbladder or colorectal cancer (not recorded which). This table probably holds off-target reads from a library built for another chain.

Only one count was recorded for this clonotype. V is TRBV9 and J is TRBJ2-5; perhaps TRBD1 as D (6 bases). This CDR3 contains 13 residues. Germline assignment: CDR1 SGDLS and CDR2 YYNGEE. With 3 bases removed from V and 5 bases from J, the gap between germline ends came to 11 bases. The CDR3 spells CASSEGDGETQYF. CDR3 nucleotides: TGTGCCAGCAGCGAGGGGGACGGGGAGACCCAGTACTTC.

This clonotype appeared a few times. The J gene is TRBJ2-1, the V gene TRBV27, with 7 bases aligning to TRBD1. The CDR3 length is 15 residues. The germline V gene has CDR1 MNHEY and CDR2 SMNVEV (reference sequence). Losses at the gene ends were 5 bases for V and 2 bases for J; bases not matched to a gene: 6. This CDR3 reads CASSTGQRAYNEQFF. The CDR3 DNA is TGTGCCAGCAGTACGGGACAGAGGGCCTACAATGAGCAGTTCTTC.

The V call is TRBV6-8, the J call TRBJ2-1; weak D call: TRBD2 (7 bases). The length of the CDR3 is 14 residues. V shed 5 bases and J shed 9 bases, with 17 bases lying between them. Germline assignment: CDR1 MNHGY and CDR2 SAAAGT. The CDR3 nucleotides read TGTGCCAGCAGTAGGGGGGGGGTGGATGGTGAGCAGTTCTTC. The encoded protein is CASSRGGVDGEQFF.

The genes are TRBV28 and TRBJ2-2; 7 bases are a match to TRBD1. CDR1 and CDR2 (germline): MDHEN, SYDVKM. This CDR3 comprises 14 residues. V lost 6 bases and J lost 4; bases outside the gene matches: 5. As DNA, the CDR3 is TGTGCCAGCAGCTCGGGACAGACCACCGGGGAGCTGTTTTTT. It is translated as CASSSGQTTGELFF.

This chain uses TRBV5-1 with TRBJ1-1, with D possibly being TRBD1 (6 bases). The V gene's germline CDR1 is SGHRS and CDR2 YFSETQ. CDR3 size: 14 residues. Trimming pared 1 base from V and 1 base from J, leaving 8 bases between. The CDR3 spells CASSLRGQNTEAFF. CDR3 DNA: TGCGCCAGCAGCTTGAGGGGACAGAACACTGAAGCTTTCTTT.

V is TRBV2 and J is TRBJ2-6; 7 nucleotides agree with TRBD2. This CDR3 comprises 18 residues. The V gene end was trimmed by 3 bases and the J gene end by 0 bases; junction bases not matched to a gene: 8. Germline CDR1 SNHLY, CDR2 FYNNEI. The CDR3 DNA reads as TGTGCCAGCAGTGATTTGGGGGGGGAGAGCTCTGGGGCCAACGTCCTGACTTTC. It codes for CASSDLGGESSGANVLTF.

By share, this clonotype counts as large. V and J are TRBV9 and TRBJ2-1, with a tentative D call TRBD2 (6 bases). The CDR3 is made up of 14 amino acids. Germline-derived CDR1 and CDR2 are SGDLS and YYNGEE. The ends were cut back, 1 base at V and 7 bases at J, with 12 bases in the middle. The CDR3 region is CASSVTGVENEQFF. DNA of the CDR3: TGTGCCAGCAGCGTAACGGGAGTGGAAAATGAGCAGTTCTTC.

V is TRBV11-2 and J is TRBJ2-1; no reliable D call. The length of the CDR3 is 12 residues. Trimming took 1 base from V and 8 from J, leaving 6 bases between them. Germline CDR1 reads SGHAT; CDR2 reads FQNNGV. CDR3: CASSLVTDEQFF. CDR3 nucleotide sequence: TGTGCCAGCAGCTTAGTGACGGATGAGCAGTTCTTC.

This clonotype came up a few times. The rearrangement uses TRBV7-2 and TRBJ2-5; 10 nucleotides align to TRBD1. CDR1 and CDR2 from the germline V gene are SGHTA and FQGNSA. The CDR3 sequence is 15 residues long. V was clipped by 5 bases and J by 4 bases; unmatched bases: 7. The CDR3 DNA is TGTGCCAGCAGCGGGGCGACAGGGGGCGGAGAGACCCAGTACTTC. Its translation is CASSGATGGGETQYF.

This chain uses TRBV5-1 with TRBJ2-7; D gene ambiguous. Between the trimmed V and J ends, which lost 1 base and 6 bases, there was a span of 11 bases. Germline CDR1 reads SGHRS; CDR2 reads YFSETQ. This CDR3 is 13 amino acids long. CDR3 residues: CASSLPSATEQYF. In DNA form, the CDR3 reads TGCGCCAGCAGCTTGCCCAGCGCTACCGAGCAGTACTTC.

The V gene is TRBV10-3, the J gene TRBJ2-5; 7 bases are shared with TRBD1. J was trimmed by 5 bases and V by 3 bases; bases with no gene match: 12. The germline V gene encodes CDR1 ENHRY and CDR2 SYGVKD. The CDR3 is 16 amino acids. The CDR3 DNA sequence: TGTGCCATCAGTGAAGGCGACAGGGTCACCGGTGAGACCCAGTACTTC. This translates into CAISEGDRVTGETQYF.